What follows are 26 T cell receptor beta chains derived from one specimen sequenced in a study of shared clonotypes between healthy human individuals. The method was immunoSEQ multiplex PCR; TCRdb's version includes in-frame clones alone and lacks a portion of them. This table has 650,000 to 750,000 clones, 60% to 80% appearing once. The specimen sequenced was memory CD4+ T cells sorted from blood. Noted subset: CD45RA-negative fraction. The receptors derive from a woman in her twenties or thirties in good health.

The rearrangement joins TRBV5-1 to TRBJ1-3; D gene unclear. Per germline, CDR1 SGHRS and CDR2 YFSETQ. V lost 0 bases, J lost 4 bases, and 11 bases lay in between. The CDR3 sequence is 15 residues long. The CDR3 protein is CASSLGAEAGNTIYF. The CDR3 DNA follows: TGCGCCAGCAGCTTGGGAGCAGAGGCAGGAAACACCATATATTTT.

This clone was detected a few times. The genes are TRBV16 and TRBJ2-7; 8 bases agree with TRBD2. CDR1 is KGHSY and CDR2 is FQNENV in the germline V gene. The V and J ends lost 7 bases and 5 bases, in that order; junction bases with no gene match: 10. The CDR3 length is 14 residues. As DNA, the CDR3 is TGTGCCAGCACCGAAAAGCGGGAGTCCCACGAGCAGTACTTC. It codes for CASTEKRESHEQYF.

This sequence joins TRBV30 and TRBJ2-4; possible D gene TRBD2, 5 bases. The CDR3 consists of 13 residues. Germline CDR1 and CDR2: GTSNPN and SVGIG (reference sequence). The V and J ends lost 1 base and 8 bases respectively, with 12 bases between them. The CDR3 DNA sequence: TGTGCCTGGAGTGCTGGGCTCGGGGACATTCAGTACTTC. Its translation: CAWSAGLGDIQYF.

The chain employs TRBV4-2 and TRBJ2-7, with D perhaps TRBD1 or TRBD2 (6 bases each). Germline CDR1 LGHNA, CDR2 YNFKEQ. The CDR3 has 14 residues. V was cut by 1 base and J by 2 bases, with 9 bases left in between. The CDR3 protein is CASSQAGATYEQYF. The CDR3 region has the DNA TGTGCCAGCAGCCAAGCGGGGGCGACCTACGAGCAGTACTTC.

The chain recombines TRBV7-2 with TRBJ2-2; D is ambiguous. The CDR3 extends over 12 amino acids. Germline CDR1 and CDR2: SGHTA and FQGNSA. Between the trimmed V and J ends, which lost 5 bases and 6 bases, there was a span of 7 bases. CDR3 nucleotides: TGTGCCAGCAGCCCGTTCTCCGGGGAGCTGTTTTTT. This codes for CASSPFSGELFF.

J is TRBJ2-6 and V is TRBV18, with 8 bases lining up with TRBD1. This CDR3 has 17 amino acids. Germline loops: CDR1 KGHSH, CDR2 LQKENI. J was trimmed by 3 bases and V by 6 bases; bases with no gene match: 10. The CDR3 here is CASSAGQGAYGANVLTF. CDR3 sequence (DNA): TGTGCCAGCTCCGCCGGGCAGGGGGCTTATGGGGCCAACGTCCTGACTTTC.

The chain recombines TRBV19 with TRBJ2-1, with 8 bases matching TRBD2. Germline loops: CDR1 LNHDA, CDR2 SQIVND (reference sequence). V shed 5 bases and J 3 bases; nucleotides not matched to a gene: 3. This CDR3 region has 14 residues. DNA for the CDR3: TGTGCCAGTAGTCCAACTAGCGGCTACAATGAGCAGTTCTTC. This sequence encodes CASSPTSGYNEQFF.

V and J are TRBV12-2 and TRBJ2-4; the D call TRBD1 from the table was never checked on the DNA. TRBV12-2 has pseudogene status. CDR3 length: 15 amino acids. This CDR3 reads CASRLVDRGLNIQYF. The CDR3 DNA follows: TGTGCAAGTCGCTTAGTAGACAGGGGGCTGAACATTCAGTACTTC.

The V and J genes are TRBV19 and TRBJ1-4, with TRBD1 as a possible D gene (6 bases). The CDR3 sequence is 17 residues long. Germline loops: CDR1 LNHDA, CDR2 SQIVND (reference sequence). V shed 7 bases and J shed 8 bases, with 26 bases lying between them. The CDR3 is CASTKRDNPPTYEKLFF. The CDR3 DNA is TGTGCCAGTACAAAGAGGGACAACCCGCCGACCTACGAAAAACTGTTTTTT.

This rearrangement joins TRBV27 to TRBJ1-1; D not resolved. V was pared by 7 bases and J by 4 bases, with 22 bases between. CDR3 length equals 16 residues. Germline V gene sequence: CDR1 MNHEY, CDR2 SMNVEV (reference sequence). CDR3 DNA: TGTGCCAGCATGGATACCGTAAAATGGAGGCTCACTGAAGCTTTCTTT. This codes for CASMDTVKWRLTEAFF.

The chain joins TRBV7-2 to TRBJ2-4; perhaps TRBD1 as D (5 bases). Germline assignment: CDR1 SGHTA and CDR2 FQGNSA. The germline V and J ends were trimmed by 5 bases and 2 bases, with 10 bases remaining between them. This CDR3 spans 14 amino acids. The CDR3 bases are TGTGCCAGCAGCCCACCAGGGACCAAAAACATTCAGTACTTC. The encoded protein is CASSPPGTKNIQYF.

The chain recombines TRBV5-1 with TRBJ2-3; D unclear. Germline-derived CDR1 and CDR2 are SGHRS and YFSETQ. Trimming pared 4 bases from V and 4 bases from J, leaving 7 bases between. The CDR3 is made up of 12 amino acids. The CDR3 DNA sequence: TGCGCCAGCAGCCTGGACGCAGATACGCAGTATTTT. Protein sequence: CASSLDADTQYF.

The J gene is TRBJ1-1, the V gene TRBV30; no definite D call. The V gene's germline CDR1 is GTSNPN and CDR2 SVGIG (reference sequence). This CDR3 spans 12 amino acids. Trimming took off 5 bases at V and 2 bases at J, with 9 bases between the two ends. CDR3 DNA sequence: TGTGCCTGGGAGGTACACAACACTGAAGCTTTCTTT. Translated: CAWEVHNTEAFF.

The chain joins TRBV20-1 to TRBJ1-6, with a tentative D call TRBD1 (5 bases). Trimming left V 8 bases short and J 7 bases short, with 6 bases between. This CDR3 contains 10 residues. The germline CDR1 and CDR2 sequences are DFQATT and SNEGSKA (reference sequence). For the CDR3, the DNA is TGCAGTTGGGGGAATTCACCCCTCCACTTT. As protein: CSWGNSPLHF.

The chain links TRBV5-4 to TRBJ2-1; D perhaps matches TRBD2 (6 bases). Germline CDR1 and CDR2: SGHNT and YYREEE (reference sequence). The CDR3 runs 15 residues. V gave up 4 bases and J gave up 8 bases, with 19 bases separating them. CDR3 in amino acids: CASSAQLAPGDEQFF. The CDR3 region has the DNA TGTGCCAGCAGCGCCCAACTAGCCCCTGGGGATGAGCAGTTCTTC.

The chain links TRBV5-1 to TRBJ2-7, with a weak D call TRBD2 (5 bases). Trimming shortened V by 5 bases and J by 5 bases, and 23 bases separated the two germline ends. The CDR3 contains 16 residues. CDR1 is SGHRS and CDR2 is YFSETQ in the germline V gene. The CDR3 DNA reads TGCGCCAGCAGTCCTACCACGATGGTACTAGGGAACGAGCAGTACTTC. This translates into CASSPTTMVLGNEQYF.

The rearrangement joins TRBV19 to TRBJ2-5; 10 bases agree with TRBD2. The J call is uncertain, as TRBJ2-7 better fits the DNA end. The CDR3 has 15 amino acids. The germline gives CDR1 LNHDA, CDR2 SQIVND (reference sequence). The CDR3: CASSMMGLAGVEQYF. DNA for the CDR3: TGTGCCAGTAGTATGATGGGGCTAGCGGGAGTCGAGCAGTACTTC.

This chain's CDR3 is CATSRDFRKGANVLTF. Here the CDR3 DNA reads TGTGCCACCAGCAGAGATTTCAGGAAAGGGGCCAACGTCCTGACTTTC. V usage is TRBV15 and J usage is TRBJ2-6; no definite D call. From germline, CDR1 is LNHNV and CDR2 YYDKDF (reference sequence). V was pared by 0 bases and J by 4 bases, with 10 bases between. The CDR3 consists of 16 residues.

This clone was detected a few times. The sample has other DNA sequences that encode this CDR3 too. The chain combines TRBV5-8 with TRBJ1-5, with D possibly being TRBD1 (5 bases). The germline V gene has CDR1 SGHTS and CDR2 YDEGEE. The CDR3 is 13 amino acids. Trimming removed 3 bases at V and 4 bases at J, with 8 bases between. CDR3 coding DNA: TGTGCCAGCAGCTCCGACAGAAATCAGCCCCAGCATTTT. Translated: CASSSDRNQPQHF.

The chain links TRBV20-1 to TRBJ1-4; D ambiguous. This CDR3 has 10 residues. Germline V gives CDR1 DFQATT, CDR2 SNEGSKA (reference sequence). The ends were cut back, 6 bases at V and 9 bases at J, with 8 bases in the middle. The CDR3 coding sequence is TGCAGTGCGGGTGTCCAAAAACTGTTTTTT. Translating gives CSAGVQKLFF.

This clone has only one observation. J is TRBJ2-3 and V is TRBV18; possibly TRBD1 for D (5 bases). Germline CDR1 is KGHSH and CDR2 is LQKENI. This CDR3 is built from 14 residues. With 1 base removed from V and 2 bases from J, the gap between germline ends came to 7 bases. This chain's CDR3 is CASSPQGPTDTQYF. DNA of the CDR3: TGTGCCAGCTCACCACAGGGGCCCACAGATACGCAGTATTTT. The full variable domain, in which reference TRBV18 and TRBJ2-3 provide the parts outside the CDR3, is NAGVMQNPRHLVRRRGQEARLRCSPMKGHSHVYWYRQLPEEGLKFMVYLQKENIIDESGMPKERFSAEFPKEGPSILRIQQVVRGDSAAYFCASSPQGPTDTQYFGPGTRLTVL.

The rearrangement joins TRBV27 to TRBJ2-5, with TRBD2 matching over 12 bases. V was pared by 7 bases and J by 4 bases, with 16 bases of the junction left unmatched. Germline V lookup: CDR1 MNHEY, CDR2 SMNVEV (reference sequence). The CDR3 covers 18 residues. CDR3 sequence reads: CASNRNGLAGGPSETQYF. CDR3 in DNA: TGTGCCAGCAACAGGAATGGGCTAGCGGGAGGGCCTTCAGAGACCCAGTACTTC.

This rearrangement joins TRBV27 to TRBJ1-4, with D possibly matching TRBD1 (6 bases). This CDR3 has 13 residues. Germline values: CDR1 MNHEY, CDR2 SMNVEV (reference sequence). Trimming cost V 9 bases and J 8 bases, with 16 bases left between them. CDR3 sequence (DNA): TGTGCCAGAACACACAGGGTGAAAGAAAAACTGTTTTTT. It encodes CARTHRVKEKLFF.

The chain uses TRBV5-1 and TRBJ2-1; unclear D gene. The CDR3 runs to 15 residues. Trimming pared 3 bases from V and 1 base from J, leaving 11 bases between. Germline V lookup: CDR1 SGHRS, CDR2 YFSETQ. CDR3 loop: CASSYDSLSYNEQFF. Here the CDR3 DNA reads TGCGCCAGCAGCTATGACTCCTTATCCTACAATGAGCAGTTCTTC.

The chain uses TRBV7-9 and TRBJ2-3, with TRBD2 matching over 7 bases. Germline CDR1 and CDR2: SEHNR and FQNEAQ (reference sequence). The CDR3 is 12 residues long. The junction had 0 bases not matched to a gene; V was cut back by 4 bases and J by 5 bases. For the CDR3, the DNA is TGTGCCAGCAGCTCTAGCGGAGATACGCAGTATTTT. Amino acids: CASSSSGDTQYF.

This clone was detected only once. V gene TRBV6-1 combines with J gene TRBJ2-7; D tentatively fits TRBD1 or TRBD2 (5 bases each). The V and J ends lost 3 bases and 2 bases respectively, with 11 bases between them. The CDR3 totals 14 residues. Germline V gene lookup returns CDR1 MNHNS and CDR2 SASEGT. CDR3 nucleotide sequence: TGTGCCAGCAGTGATGCTTGGGGACCCTACGAGCAGTACTTC. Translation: CASSDAWGPYEQYF.